The clone carrying this T cell receptor beta chain occurred many times. Trimming took 4 bases from V and 7 from J, leaving 16 bases between them. The CDR3 extends over 14 amino acids. MiXCR, run by TCRdb on the RT-PCR reads, gives a single entry per CDR3 protein. The repertoire has hundreds of thousands of distinct CDR3 sequences, approximately 14% of them found once; the top ten carry more than 9%. The sample belongs to a study of response to subunit inactivated influenza vaccine. The source was PBMCs from blood, collected 11 to 12 days after vaccination. This chain uses TRBV12-3 or TRBV12-4 with TRBJ1-2, with D unclear. This TCR was recovered from a man aged 45 to 65 who received an inactivated influenza vaccine. The CDR3 DNA sequence: TGTGCCAGCAGTTCCCGCGGACCGAGTACTGGCTACACCTTC. Translated: CASSSRGPSTGYTF.